This T cell receptor (beta chain) was recorded in a study of blood T cell repertoires in COVID-19. Cohort allocation depended upon clinical history that participants reported. The study counted Cohort 3 donors as recovered given two negative PCRs, clearance, or symptom resolution. Looked up from germline, CDR1 is MNHNY and CDR2 is SVGAGI (reference sequence). The V end was cut by 3 bases, the J end by 7 bases, with 12 bases between. The length of the CDR3 is 13 residues. The table came from immunoSEQ multiplex PCR; TCRdb's copy has only in-frame clones and leaves some out. The table lists nearly 250,000 clones, about 82% of them singletons.

The chain couples TRBV6-6 to TRBJ1-2; no clear D. The sequenced material came from PBMCs or T cells enriched from blood (not recorded which). The TCR comes from a woman aged 50 to 60 who had recovered from COVID-19. CDR3 protein: CASSYDKAGGYTF. The CDR3 DNA follows: TGTGCCAGCAGTTATGACAAGGCGGGTGGCTACACCTTC.